This T cell receptor (beta chain) was obtained from a study of blood T cell repertoires in COVID-19. Background on the study: Acute and convalescent COVID-19 samples came from the United States, Italy and Spain.

Trimming cost V 5 bases and J 6 bases, with 13 bases left between them. Germline V gives CDR1 SNHLY, CDR2 FYNNEI. This CDR3 is 13 amino acids long. In the original processing: Reference gene primer amplification gave nucleated cell count estimates. Sequencing was performed with immunoSEQ multiplex PCR; in TCRdb, only in-frame clones are kept and a portion is missing. From that table come the V and J calls and clone size; the DNA was used to work out D and trimming. The sample carries roughly 80,000 clones, about 89% recorded once. The receptor's source is a woman between 55 and 75 years old with acute or convalescent COVID-19. The sample consisted of peripheral blood. The rearrangement joins TRBV2 to TRBJ1-2; possible D gene TRBD1, 6 bases. CDR3 DNA sequence: TGTGCCAGCAGTCGGACAGAACGAGATGGCTACACCTTC. It codes for CASSRTERDGYTF. The full variable domain, its missing parts supplied by reference TRBV2 and TRBJ1-2, is EPEVTQTPSHQVTQMGQEVILRCVPISNHLYFYWYRQILGQKVEFLVSFYNNEISEKSEIFDDQFSVERPDGSNFTLKIRSTKLEDSAMYFCASSRTERDGYTFGSGTRLTVV.